This T cell receptor beta chain was captured by sequencing in a study of T cells in Graves' hyperthyroidism and ophthalmopathy. V dropped 8 bases and J dropped 2; count of bases not matched to a gene: 11. Germline CDR1 reads SNHLY; CDR2 reads FYNNEI. The CDR3 is 16 amino acids. A sample of blood taken at first hyperthyroidism diagnosis preceded any ophthalmopathy symptoms. This clonotype was picked up many times. Amplification of TCR beta CDR3 regions used RNA as the template. The HTBI primer set served for first-round RT-PCR of the TCR CDR3. One entry per CDR3 protein, called by TCRdb with MiXCR from the multiplex PCR reads. The sample holds more than 250,000 distinct CDR3 sequences, 15% seen once.

The sequenced sample was blood. The rearrangement uses TRBV2 and TRBJ2-3, with 9 bases that match TRBD1. The clonotype comes from a woman between 45 and 60 years old with Graves' hyperthyroidism that later progressed to Graves' ophthalmopathy. This CDR3 reads CASSRTGDRVTDTQYF. The CDR3, as DNA: TGTGCCAGCTCCCGAACGGGGGACAGGGTCACAGATACGCAGTATTTT.